In its sample, the clone carrying this T cell receptor (beta chain) was seen a few times. This specimen belongs to a study of blood T cell repertoires in COVID-19. Whole-study context: Researchers got acute and convalescent COVID-19 samples from the United States, Italy and Spain. The analysed material was cDNA or gDNA that came from T cells, B-cell-depleted T cells, or PBMCs.

As originally analysed: Counts of nucleated cells, estimated from reference gene primer amplification, were obtained. The protocol was immunoSEQ multiplex PCR, while the TCRdb copy is restricted to in-frame clones and leaves out a portion. V and J calls and clone size come straight from that table; D and trimming were deduced from the DNA. The sample has fewer than 150,000 clones, about 85% seen once; the top ten hold around 13%. Deletions cut 6 bases from V and 0 bases from J, with 15 bases between. Germline CDR1 reads MNHEY; CDR2 reads SMNVEV (reference sequence). This CDR3 is built from 16 residues.

Sequenced sample: peripheral blood. This receptor was identified in a human donor in a cohort sampled during active COVID-19. V and J are TRBV27 and TRBJ1-5, with D unclear. Here the CDR3 reads CASSGRGGYSNQPQHF. CDR3 DNA sequence: TGTGCCAGCAGCGGCCGGGGAGGGTATAGCAATCAGCCCCAGCATTTT.